The next 28 T cell receptor beta chains were all read from a single sample in a study of CD8+ T cells in alopecia areata. Following RNA extraction, reverse transcription yielded cDNA that acted as the sequencing template. Using immunoSEQ multiplex PCR, the repertoire was profiled, and TCRdb retains in-frame clones only, with some absent. This sample has 95,000 to 100,000 clones; just under 60% occur once, and the top ten carry 16%. Treatment defined: oral pan-JAK inhibitor, 5-10 mg twice daily. Sample: CD8+ T cells sorted from blood, taken at approximately week 61, from a patient treated with tofacitinib. The receptors here all came from a human donor with alopecia areata.

This chain joins TRBV13 and TRBJ2-1; 8 nucleotides align to TRBD2. V shed 0 bases, J shed 15 bases, and the junction held 4 bases outside the gene matches. The CDR3 totals 12 residues. Per germline, CDR1 PRHDT and CDR2 FYEKMQ (reference sequence). The CDR3 is CASSLGRGVTFF. The CDR3 DNA is TGTGCCAGCAGCTTAGGGCGGGGGGTGACGTTCTTC. The whole variable domain, filled in from reference TRBV13 and TRBJ2-1, reads AAGVIQSPRHLIKEKRETATLKCYPIPRHDTVYWYQQGPGQDPQFLISFYEKMQSDKGSIPDRFSAQQFSDYHSELNMSSLELGDSALYFCASSLGRGVTFFGPGTRLTVL.

In this sample, this clone turned up a few times. This chain joins TRBV7-9 and TRBJ1-2; TRBD1 matches at 8 bases. The V gene's germline CDR1 is SEHNR and CDR2 FQNEAQ (reference sequence). Trimming cost V 1 base and J 4 bases; bases outside gene matches: 5. The CDR3 totals 15 residues. CDR3 region: CASSLGTGLSYGYTF. The CDR3 nucleotides are TGTGCCAGCAGCTTAGGGACAGGGCTAAGCTATGGCTACACCTTC.

The chain uses TRBV6-5 and TRBJ2-1; D might be TRBD1 (7 bases). The length of the CDR3 is 15 residues. V dropped 8 bases and J dropped 9 bases, with 23 bases sitting between them. Germline V CDR1 and CDR2: MNHEY, SVGAGI. This chain's CDR3 is CASPSPGAQGGEQFF. In DNA, the CDR3 is TGTGCCAGCCCCTCGCCGGGCGCCCAGGGGGGTGAGCAGTTCTTC.

The rearrangement uses TRBV19 and TRBJ2-1; maybe TRBD2 (5 bases). CDR1 LNHDA and CDR2 SQIVND come from the germline V gene (reference sequence). The CDR3 has 14 amino acids. V was shortened by 7 bases and J by 0 bases, with 10 bases between the two germline ends. CDR3: CASTWTSSYNEQFF. CDR3 nucleotide sequence: TGTGCCAGTACGTGGACTTCCTCCTACAATGAGCAGTTCTTC.

This rearrangement joins TRBV11-2 to TRBJ2-7; the D gene could be TRBD1 or TRBD2 (5 bases each). The germline CDR1 and CDR2 sequences are SGHAT and FQNNGV. This CDR3 region has 14 residues. The V gene lost 3 bases and the J gene lost 3 bases, with 12 bases spanning the gap. The CDR3 loop reads CASSLPGTFYEQYF. The CDR3 region has the DNA TGTGCCAGCAGCTTGCCAGGGACCTTCTACGAGCAGTACTTC.

This chain joins TRBV2 and TRBJ1-2, with a possible D match to TRBD1 (5 bases). This CDR3 contains 12 residues. From germline, CDR1 is SNHLY and CDR2 FYNNEI. V lost 8 bases, J lost 4 bases, and 11 bases lay in between. CDR3 in DNA: TGTGCCAGCGTGGCAGGGAGCTATGGCTACACCTTC. Its translation: CASVAGSYGYTF. Combining the CDR3 with reference TRBV2 and TRBJ1-2 gives the whole variable domain EPEVTQTPSHQVTQMGQEVILRCVPISNHLYFYWYRQILGQKVEFLVSFYNNEISEKSEIFDDQFSVERPDGSNFTLKIRSTKLEDSAMYFCASVAGSYGYTFGSGTRLTVV.

The chain carries TRBV13 and TRBJ1-6, with D possibly TRBD1 on 5 matching bases. V was shortened by 3 bases and J by 6 bases, with 9 bases between the two germline ends. Germline V gene sequence: CDR1 PRHDT, CDR2 FYEKMQ (reference sequence). This CDR3 has 14 amino acids. The CDR3 region has the DNA TGTGCCAGCAGCTTGGGGGTTCCTAATTCACCCCTCCACTTT. This translates into CASSLGVPNSPLHF.

This chain connects TRBV16 to TRBJ1-1; D is unresolved. This CDR3 region has 12 residues. V was clipped by 2 bases and J by 5 bases, with 6 bases between them. Per germline, CDR1 KGHSY and CDR2 FQNENV. The CDR3 DNA sequence: TGTGCCAGCAGCCAAAGTCGGACTGAAGCTTTCTTT. This codes for CASSQSRTEAFF.

The V and J genes are TRBV13 and TRBJ2-2, with D possibly matching TRBD2 (6 bases). Trimming shortened V by 0 bases and J by 3 bases, and 11 bases separated the two germline ends. The germline CDR1 and CDR2 sequences are PRHDT and FYEKMQ (reference sequence). The CDR3 consists of 16 residues. CDR3 bases: TGTGCCAGCAGCTTAGGAAAGGGGAGGTACACCGGGGAGCTGTTTTTT. Protein: CASSLGKGRYTGELFF.

This clone has a handful of counts. The V and J genes are TRBV12-5 and TRBJ2-1; D gene ambiguous. This CDR3 has 12 residues. V lost 4 bases, J lost 10 bases, and 11 bases lay in between. From germline, CDR1 is LGHNT and CDR2 FRNRAP. CDR3 in DNA: TGTGCTAGTGGTTCCACGGACGGGGAGCAGTTCTTC. Translating gives CASGSTDGEQFF.

The chain is built from TRBV30 and TRBJ1-6; no clear D. Per the germline V gene, CDR1 is GTSNPN and CDR2 is SVGIG (reference sequence). This CDR3 spans 15 amino acids. Trimming took 0 bases from V and 2 from J, leaving 8 bases between them. The CDR3 DNA reads as TGTGCCTGGAGTGTTTCCCCGGCCTATAATTCACCCCTCCACTTT. It codes for CAWSVSPAYNSPLHF.

This rearrangement joins TRBV2 to TRBJ1-3; the D is unclear. Germline CDR1 reads SNHLY; CDR2 reads FYNNEI. The CDR3 runs 11 residues. V dropped 1 base and J dropped 5 bases, with 0 bases sitting between them. In DNA, the CDR3 is TGTGCCAGCAGTGAAGGAAACACCATATATTTT. It yields the protein CASSEGNTIYF.

The gene calls are TRBV25-1 and TRBJ2-5; TRBD2 agrees at 8 bases. The CDR3 loop spans 15 amino acids. J was trimmed by 4 bases and V by 2 bases; bases with no gene match: 6. CDR1 and CDR2 from the germline V gene are MGHDK and SYGVNS. The CDR3 region has the DNA TGTGCCAGCAGTGAAAGCGGGGGAGGGGGAGAGACCCAGTACTTC. This sequence encodes CASSESGGGGETQYF. Complete variable domain (other parts from reference TRBV25-1 and TRBJ2-5): EADIYQTPRYLVIGTGKKITLECSQTMGHDKMYWYQQDPGMELHLIHYSYGVNSTEKGDLSSESTVSRIRTEHFPLTLESARPSHTSQYLCASSESGGGGETQYFGPGTRLLVL.

This clone occurred once. The V call is TRBV30, the J call TRBJ1-2; the D gene is possibly TRBD1 (6 bases). The CDR3 loop spans 15 amino acids. CDR1 GTSNPN and CDR2 SVGIG come from the germline V gene (reference sequence). V gave up 2 bases and J gave up 6 bases, with 19 bases separating them. CDR3 DNA sequence: TGTGCCTGGAGTCCCTTCTCCGGGGGCGGTGATGGCTACACCTTC. Protein product: CAWSPFSGGGDGYTF.

In this sample, this clone turned up a few times. The V gene is TRBV4-2, the J gene TRBJ2-3; D unresolved. V lost 4 bases, J lost 0 bases, and 17 bases lay in between. Germline V gene sequence: CDR1 LGHNA, CDR2 YNFKEQ. CDR3 size: 17 residues. The CDR3 region has the DNA TGTGCCAGCAGCCCGAAATCGGCAGTTACTAGCACAGATACGCAGTATTTT. It translates to CASSPKSAVTSTDTQYF.

Only a few counts were recorded for this clone. The CDR3 reads CASSSGQAILNEQYF. CDR3 DNA: TGTGCCAGCAGCTCGGGACAGGCCATACTTAACGAGCAGTACTTC. The chain uses TRBV7-9 and TRBJ2-7, with 8 bases lining up with TRBD1. CDR3 length: 15 residues. Germline V CDR1 and CDR2: SEHNR, FQNEAQ (reference sequence). Losses at the gene ends were 4 bases for V and 5 bases for J; bases not matched to a gene: 10.

V is TRBV7-9 and J is TRBJ1-3; no clear D gene. CDR1 is SEHNR, CDR2 FQNEAQ, per germline (reference sequence). V was cut by 6 bases and J by 5 bases, with 8 bases left in between. CDR3 length: 12 residues. The CDR3 coding sequence is TGTGCCAGCAGTTCGCCCCGAAACACCATATATTTT. As protein: CASSSPRNTIYF.

V usage is TRBV7-9 and J usage is TRBJ2-1, with a possible D match to TRBD2 (5 bases). Germline CDR1 SEHNR, CDR2 FQNEAQ (reference sequence). The V gene lost 5 bases and the J gene lost 8 bases, with 13 bases spanning the gap. This CDR3 spans 13 amino acids. CDR3 region: CASSGSTRDEQFF. CDR3 nucleotides: TGTGCCAGCAGCGGGAGTACTCGGGATGAGCAGTTCTTC.

The chain carries TRBV18 and TRBJ2-3; D may match TRBD1 or TRBD2 (6 bases each). Germline assignment: CDR1 KGHSH and CDR2 LQKENI. Trimming pared 8 bases from V and 2 bases from J, leaving 14 bases between. The CDR3 is 14 amino acids. The CDR3 protein is CASNPGAHTDTQYF. The CDR3 DNA follows: TGTGCCAGCAACCCGGGGGCGCACACAGATACGCAGTATTTT. Full variable domain (outside the CDR3, taken from reference TRBV18 and TRBJ2-3): NAGVMQNPRHLVRRRGQEARLRCSPMKGHSHVYWYRQLPEEGLKFMVYLQKENIIDESGMPKERFSAEFPKEGPSILRIQQVVRGDSAAYFCASNPGAHTDTQYFGPGTRLTVL.

This clone has only a few counts. The V gene is TRBV7-3, the J gene TRBJ2-3; 9 bases are shared with TRBD2. V was pared by 1 base and J by 5 bases, with 16 bases of the junction left unmatched. Germline CDR1 SGHTA, CDR2 FQGTGA. The CDR3 runs to 19 residues. The DNA for the CDR3 is TGTGCCAGCAGCTTAATGGGTTGGAGTCTAGCGGGACCCGGAGATACGCAGTATTTT. This gives the protein CASSLMGWSLAGPGDTQYF.

There are a few counts of this clone. J is TRBJ1-1 and V is TRBV6-1; D not certain. Deletions cut 1 base from V and 0 bases from J, with 18 bases between. The CDR3 spans 18 residues. Germline V gene sequence: CDR1 MNHNS, CDR2 SASEGT. The CDR3 coding sequence is TGTGCCAGCAGTGAAGGTTACGGCTCTGATTTAATGAACACTGAAGCTTTCTTT. This codes for CASSEGYGSDLMNTEAFF.

The chain joins TRBV7-9 to TRBJ2-2, with 7 nucleotides matching TRBD1. Germline V gene data show CDR1 as SEHNR and CDR2 as FQNEAQ (reference sequence). The length of the CDR3 is 16 residues. V shed 5 bases, J shed 3 bases, and the junction held 9 bases outside the gene matches. The CDR3 spells CASSPTGVRDTGELFF. CDR3 sequence (DNA): TGTGCCAGCAGCCCCACAGGGGTTAGGGACACCGGGGAGCTGTTTTTT.

The chain couples TRBV27 to TRBJ2-7, with 8 nucleotides matching TRBD1. Trimming cost V 5 bases and J 7 bases; bases outside gene matches: 10. This CDR3 region has 14 residues. Per the germline V gene, CDR1 is MNHEY and CDR2 is SMNVEV (reference sequence). CDR3 loop: CASSTHQGAVEQYF. The CDR3 region has the DNA TGTGCCAGCAGTACCCATCAGGGGGCAGTAGAGCAGTACTTC.

This chain links TRBV13 with TRBJ2-6, with 9 bases aligning to TRBD1. The CDR3 loop spans 17 amino acids. The V segment lost 5 bases and the J segment 0 bases; nucleotides outside the gene matches: 5. CDR1 is PRHDT and CDR2 is FYEKMQ in the germline V gene (reference sequence). The CDR3 sequence: CASSQGTGHSGANVLTF. DNA for the CDR3: TGTGCCAGCAGCCAGGGGACAGGGCACTCTGGGGCCAACGTCCTGACTTTC.

The chain combines TRBV5-1 with TRBJ1-1; D might be TRBD1 (5 bases). CDR1 is SGHRS, CDR2 YFSETQ, per germline. Trimming shortened V by 3 bases and J by 6 bases, and 15 bases separated the two germline ends. This CDR3 is built from 14 residues. The CDR3 loop is CASSWIQGTAEAFF. CDR3 sequence (DNA): TGCGCCAGCAGCTGGATCCAGGGTACCGCTGAAGCTTTCTTT. The full variable domain, with the rest looked up from reference TRBV5-1 and TRBJ1-1, is KAGVTQTPRYLIKTRGQQVTLSCSPISGHRSVSWYQQTPGQGLQFLFEYFSETQRNKGNFPGRFSGRQFSNSRSEMNVSTLELGDSALYLCASSWIQGTAEAFFGQGTRLTVV.

The chain carries TRBV11-3 and TRBJ1-1; D remains ambiguous. The CDR3 covers 16 residues. The V gene's germline CDR1 is SGHNT and CDR2 YENEEA. V dropped 3 bases and J dropped 0 bases, with 14 bases sitting between them. Written as DNA, the CDR3 is TGTGCCAGCAGCTTTACTCGAACGGCACTGAACACTGAAGCTTTCTTT. This encodes CASSFTRTALNTEAFF.

This clone was seen a handful of times. The CDR3 region has the DNA TGCGCCAGCAGCTTGGAACAGAGTGGCTACACCTTC. Translating gives CASSLEQSGYTF. The chain combines TRBV5-1 with TRBJ1-2, with D hard to call. Germline-derived CDR1 and CDR2 are SGHRS and YFSETQ. This CDR3 is 12 amino acids long. V lost 0 bases to trimming and J lost 7 bases, with 7 bases between them.

CDR3 residues: CASSQEIQGAMEETQYF. The DNA of the CDR3 is TGCGCCAGCAGCCAAGAGATCCAGGGGGCGATGGAAGAGACCCAGTACTTC. The chain links TRBV4-1 to TRBJ2-5; 8 bases fit TRBD1. Looked up from germline, CDR1 is MGHRA and CDR2 is YSYEKL. J gave up 3 bases and V 0 bases, and 9 bases lay outside the gene matches. This CDR3 is built from 17 residues.